This TCR beta chain is from a study of OX40 agonist ivuxolimab in advanced cancers. Study information: Partial responses occurred in three patients (one hepatocellular carcinoma, two cutaneous melanoma). Study-level points and caveats: More expanded clones were found, on average, in CD8+ than in CD4+ T cells.

CDR1 SGDLS and CDR2 YYNGEE come from the germline V gene. CDR3 size: 15 residues. The germline V and J ends were trimmed by 5 bases and 0 bases, with 13 bases remaining between them. Of note for this clone: Its antigen is not known.

The assay was immunoSEQ multiplex PCR, and TCRdb's table has in-frame clones only and misses some. In the table there are some 100,000 clones, 90% of which are singletons. Here the sequenced sample was CD4+ or CD8+ T cells sorted from blood, taken in a trial of the OX40 agonist ivuxolimab. This clonotype was obtained from an adult with an advanced solid tumor such as melanoma, head and neck, liver or kidney cancer. The chain couples TRBV9 to TRBJ2-3, with a tentative D call TRBD1 (5 bases). This CDR3 reads CASRAGQLSTDTQYF. The CDR3 DNA sequence: TGTGCCAGCAGGGCAGGACAACTTAGCACAGATACGCAGTATTTT.